The rows below give T cell receptor beta chains drawn from one sample of a study of T-cell memory formation after mild COVID-19. TCRdb re-analysed the 5' RACE reads in MiXCR, keeping a single row per CDR3 protein. The sample lists about 340,000 distinct CDR3 sequences, approximately 15% occurring once. The sequenced sample consisted of PBMCs or a T cell subset sorted from them (not recorded which). These receptors were taken from a man between 18 and 29 years old who had mild COVID-19 (a few samples of this study predate the infection). Cell type and time point are not known. Both conserved end residues are part of each CDR3. A D gene is named only where the DNA matches it firmly. Size is omitted from some rows. Given values are once, few, many or a class for expanded clones.

J gene	CDR3 length	V gene	clone size	D gene	CDR3 DNA	CDR3 protein
TRBJ2-2	17	TRBV7-3	many	TRBD1	TGTGCCAGCAGCCTTACGGGACAGGGGGCACGGACCGGGGAGCTGTTTTTT	CASSLTGQGARTGELFF
TRBJ2-7	15	TRBV9	many	NA	TGTGCCAGCAGCGCTGACGCGGGGACACCCTACGAGCAGTACTTC	CASSADAGTPYEQYF
TRBJ2-1	12	TRBV2	many	NA	TGTGCCAGCAGGCCCGGGGGCAATGAGCAGTTCTTC	CASRPGGNEQFF
TRBJ2-3	15	TRBV7-2	NA	NA	TGTGCCAGCAGCTTAGTGAACAGGTGGGGAGATACGCAGTATTTT	CASSLVNRWGDTQYF
TRBJ2-6	15	TRBV6-6	many	TRBD1	TGTGCCAGCAGGGGGACAGACTCTGGGGCCAACGTCCTGACTTTC	CASRGTDSGANVLTF
TRBJ1-4	15	TRBV12-3/TRBV12-4	NA	NA	TGTGCCAGCAGCTGGCGGGACCCGGGGGGGGAAAAACTGTTTTTT	CASSWRDPGGEKLFF
TRBJ2-3	14	TRBV7-8	few	NA	TGTGCCACCACTCGGGGGACTAGCACAGATACGCAGTATTTT	CATTRGTSTDTQYF
TRBJ2-2	14	TRBV6-6	few	NA	TGTGCCAGCAGTTATTCGAGGGGGGAGGGGGAGCTGTTTTTT	CASSYSRGEGELFF
TRBJ2-5	15	TRBV20-1	few	TRBD2	TGCAGTGCTAGAGCGTCGACTAGCGGGCAAGAGACCCAGTACTTC	CSARASTSGQETQYF
TRBJ1-1	14	TRBV18	NA	NA	TGTGCCAGCTCACCACGAACTGTCGACACTGAAGCTTTCTTT	CASSPRTVDTEAFF
TRBJ2-1	16	TRBV20-1	few	NA	TGCAGTGCTAGGTCAGGGTCGGCGGGGCATCACAATGAGCAGTTCTTC	CSARSGSAGHHNEQFF
TRBJ1-1	14	TRBV29-1	few	NA	TGCAGCGTTGTAAAAACGGTTGTGAACACTGAAGCTTTCTTT	CSVVKTVVNTEAFF
TRBJ1-5	18	TRBV9	NA	TRBD1	TGTGCCAGCAGCGTGACGGCGAACCGGGACAGGGGCAATCAGCCCCAGCATTTT	CASSVTANRDRGNQPQHF
TRBJ2-3	14	TRBV7-3	few	NA	TGTGCCAGCAGCTTGGGGGGGGGCGTAGATACGCAGTATTTT	CASSLGGGVDTQYF
TRBJ1-2	13	TRBV7-2	few	NA	TGTGCCAGCAGCCCTAGTAGGCCATATGGCTACACCTTC	CASSPSRPYGYTF
TRBJ1-1	12	TRBV12-3/TRBV12-4	few	TRBD1	TGTGCCACAACTACAGGGGGCTTGGAAGCTTTCTTT	CATTTGGLEAFF
TRBJ2-5	13	TRBV20-1	NA	TRBD1	TGCAGTGCTCCTACCGACAGGGAAGAGACCCAGTACTTC	CSAPTDREETQYF
TRBJ1-4	14	TRBV7-2	NA	NA	TGTGCCAGCAGCTCGGGGGGGTCTAATGAAAAACTGTTTTTT	CASSSGGSNEKLFF
TRBJ1-1	14	TRBV4-1	many	NA	TGCGCCAGCAGCCAATTGGACAGGAACACTGAAGCTTTCTTT	CASSQLDRNTEAFF
TRBJ1-6	13	TRBV19	few	NA	TGTGCCAGTAGAGGCTCAGGTGGTCCACCCCTCCACTTT	CASRGSGGPPLHF
TRBJ2-3	16	TRBV5-5	NA	TRBD2	TGTGCCAGCAGGGTCCTGACTAGCGGTAATACAGATACGCAGTATTTT	CASRVLTSGNTDTQYF
TRBJ1-6	15	TRBV2	many	NA	TGTGCCAGCTCTACCCGGACTTTATATAATTCACCCCTCCACTTT	CASSTRTLYNSPLHF
TRBJ1-2	15	TRBV3-1	NA	TRBD1	TGTGCCAGCACCCAGTCGACAGGGTCGAACTATGGCTACACCTTC	CASTQSTGSNYGYTF
TRBJ2-7	13	TRBV6-6	NA	NA	TGTGCCAGCAGTTACGACAGTCTCTACGAGCAGTACTTC	CASSYDSLYEQYF
TRBJ2-3	16	TRBV7-6	NA	TRBD2	TGTGCCAGCAGCTCAGCTCCAGCGGGGGGATTTGATACGCAGTATTTT	CASSSAPAGGFDTQYF
TRBJ1-5	13	TRBV6-5	NA	NA	TGTGCCACCGGACCCCAGGGAAATCAGCCCCAGCATTTT	CATGPQGNQPQHF
TRBJ1-1	13	TRBV2	NA	NA	TGTGCCAGCAGCAGTACAGGGAGGCTTGAAGCTTTCTTT	CASSSTGRLEAFF
TRBJ1-1	15	TRBV5-4	few	TRBD1	TGTGCCACCGTGGACAGGGGGACCTCCCACACTGAAGCTTTCTTT	CATVDRGTSHTEAFF
TRBJ2-1	17	TRBV5-1	NA	TRBD1	TGCGCCAGCAGCTTTGCCAGACAGGGCCAGTCCTACAATGAGCAGTTCTTC	CASSFARQGQSYNEQFF
TRBJ2-2	18	TRBV14	few	TRBD1	TGTGCCAGCAGCCATTTGGGACAGGGGATGTCGAACACCGGGGAGCTGTTTTTT	CASSHLGQGMSNTGELFF
TRBJ1-5	13	TRBV15	few	NA	TGTGCCACCAGCAGTGCCCTCAGAGAGCCCCAGCATTTT	CATSSALREPQHF
TRBJ1-1	16	TRBV19	NA	NA	TGTGCCAGTAGTATAGATCCGGGGAAGCGGAACACTGAAGCTTTCTTT	CASSIDPGKRNTEAFF
TRBJ2-5	15	TRBV12-3/TRBV12-4	few	TRBD1	TGTGCCAGCAGCCCGGGACAGGGAGACCAAGAGACCCAGTACTTC	CASSPGQGDQETQYF
TRBJ2-3	13	TRBV6-5	NA	NA	TGTGCCAGCAGTCCCAGGAGGGGAGATACGCAGTATTTT	CASSPRRGDTQYF
TRBJ2-2	11	TRBV7-2	NA	NA	TGTGCCAGCAGACTCAGCGGGGAGCTGTTTTTT	CASRLSGELFF
TRBJ2-7	13	TRBV3-1	NA	TRBD1	TGTGCCAGCAGCCAAGCGGACAGGAACGAGCAGTACTTC	CASSQADRNEQYF
TRBJ1-1	13	TRBV30	NA	NA	TGTGCCTGGAGTGGAGGGATGAACACTGAAGCTTTCTTT	CAWSGGMNTEAFF
TRBJ1-2	13	TRBV10-3	NA	NA	TGTGCCATCAGTGATCTGGCACCCTCCGGGTACACCTTC	CAISDLAPSGYTF
TRBJ2-2	16	TRBV9	NA	NA	TGTGACAGCAGCTCCGGAGGCGGTCTGAACACCGGGGAGCTGTTTTTT	CDSSSGGGLNTGELFF
TRBJ2-7	16	TRBV7-6	many	TRBD1	TGTGCCAGCAGCTCCCTACAGGGGATAACCGCCTACGAGCAGTACTTC	CASSSLQGITAYEQYF
TRBJ2-5	13	TRBV2	NA	NA	TGTGCCAGCGTACGGGACAACCAAGAGACCCAGTACTTC	CASVRDNQETQYF
TRBJ1-1	14	TRBV7-2	NA	NA	TGTGCCAGCAGCTTCAGGAGCGAGAACACTGAAGCTTTCTTT	CASSFRSENTEAFF
TRBJ2-4	13	TRBV29-1	few	TRBD1	TGCAGCGCTGAACAGGGGGCTCAAAACATTCAGTACTTC	CSAEQGAQNIQYF
TRBJ2-3	15	TRBV5-6	NA	NA	TGTGCCAGCAGCTGGGAACCGAAACGGGGGGATACGCAGTATTTT	CASSWEPKRGDTQYF
TRBJ2-5	17	TRBV28	NA	NA	TGTGCCAGCAGTTTAAAGGGGTTTAGGCTACGGCTGGAGACCCAGTACTTC	CASSLKGFRLRLETQYF
TRBJ2-2	17	TRBV20-1	NA	NA	TGCAGTGCTAGAGAGCGCGGCCTAAAGGGGGACACCGGGGAGCTGTTTTTT	CSARERGLKGDTGELFF
TRBJ1-1	15	TRBV10-3	NA	NA	TGTGCCATCAGGCCCCCGGGACGGGGAGACGCGGAAGCTTTCTTT	CAIRPPGRGDAEAFF
TRBJ1-2	13	TRBV28	once	NA	TGTGCCAGCAGACCTGGGAACAACTATGGCTACACCTTC	CASRPGNNYGYTF
TRBJ1-5	14	TRBV2	few	NA	TGTGCCAGCAGTGAGGGTTGGGGTGATCAGCCCCAGCATTTT	CASSEGWGDQPQHF
TRBJ1-5	17	TRBV4-2	many	NA	TGTGCCAGCAGCCAAGCCGGAGGCCCCGATCACCCCTCGGCCCAGCATTTT	CASSQAGGPDHPSAQHF
TRBJ1-2	14	TRBV5-1	many	TRBD1	TGCGCCAGCAGCACCGGACAGGGGGCGCGCGGCTACACCTTC	CASSTGQGARGYTF
TRBJ2-2	16	TRBV7-2	few	NA	TGTGCCAGCAGCTTACACCGACTAGTAAAGGGCGGGGAGCTGTTTTTT	CASSLHRLVKGGELFF
TRBJ2-4	16	TRBV18	few	TRBD2	TGTGCCAGCTCACCATGGACTAGCGGAGGCAAAAACATTCAGTACTTC	CASSPWTSGGKNIQYF
TRBJ2-5	15	TRBV7-9	many	TRBD2	TGTGCCAGCAGCTTAGGGGCTAGCGGTGAAGAGACCCAGTACTTC	CASSLGASGEETQYF
TRBJ2-5	14	TRBV4-1	NA	TRBD1	TGCGCCAGCAGTTTATCCGGGACAGGAGAGACCCAGTACTTC	CASSLSGTGETQYF
TRBJ1-2	13	TRBV12-3/TRBV12-4	few	NA	TGTGCCAGCAGTTTGACGCGCCTCGCTCGCTACACCTTC	CASSLTRLARYTF
TRBJ1-5	15	TRBV3-1	few	TRBD1	TGTGCCAGCAGTCAAGGACAGGGGTTCTGGCAGCCCCAGCATTTT	CASSQGQGFWQPQHF
TRBJ1-5	16	TRBV6-2/TRBV6-3	NA	TRBD1	TGTGCCAGCAGTCGACAGGGGAAGGGGCCCAATCAGCCCCAGCATTTT	CASSRQGKGPNQPQHF